A selection of T cell receptor beta chains follows, all from one sample in a study of cytomegalovirus exposure and HLA in healthy donors. The assay was immunoSEQ multiplex PCR, and TCRdb's table has in-frame clones only and misses some. The sample contains around 300,000 clones, approximately 88% of which appear only once. The sample consisted of PBMCs. Every receptor here comes from a woman between 18 and 29 years old in good health and CMV-seronegative. Both conserved end residues are part of each CDR3. The D gene is left open where the match is weak. Clone size is shown for a subset of rows, as once, few, many or a class of expanded clone.

once,TRBV9,TRBD2,TRBJ2-1,TGTGCCAGCAGCGTAGGGCGGGAGTCAGTGAGATTACAGTTCTTC,CASSVGRESVRLQFF
NA,TRBV6-1,NA,TRBJ2-3,TGTGCCGCCAGACGGGAAACTAGTGATTCAGATACGCAGTATTTT,CAARRETSDSDTQYF
NA,TRBV5-1,TRBD2,TRBJ2-1,TGCGCCAGCAGCCCCACGACTAGCTTTGCTGAGCAGTTCTTC,CASSPTTSFAEQFF
NA,TRBV27,TRBD1,TRBJ1-1,TGTGCCAGCAGTCCCAGGACAGGGAGGAACACTGAAGCTTTCTTT,CASSPRTGRNTEAFF
NA,TRBV27,TRBD1,TRBJ2-1,TGTGCCAGCAGTTCGGGACAGGGGGCGGTTGATGAGCAGTTCTTC,CASSSGQGAVDEQFF
few,TRBV29-1,NA,TRBJ1-5,TGCAGCGTTGGAGGGGGTAACAATCAGCCCCAGCATTTT,CSVGGGNNQPQHF
once,TRBV28,NA,TRBJ1-2,TGTGCCAGCAGTTTAGGGCAGGGGATAGGCTACACCTTC,CASSLGQGIGYTF
NA,TRBV6-4,TRBD1,TRBJ2-7,TGTGCCAGCAGACTGGAGGACAGGGGGCCGTACGAGCAGTACTTC,CASRLEDRGPYEQYF
NA,TRBV20-1,NA,TRBJ1-2,TGCAGTGCCCCAGGGGTTTGGGGCTACACCTTC,CSAPGVWGYTF
NA,TRBV23-1,NA,TRBJ2-2,TGCGCCAGCAGTCAAATCCCGGGGGGCAGGGTTAACACCGGGGAGCTGTTTTTT,CASSQIPGGRVNTGELFF
few,TRBV6-5,TRBD2,TRBJ2-2,TGTGCCAGCAGGGGACTAGCGGGGACCGGGGAGCTGTTTTTT,CASRGLAGTGELFF
once,TRBV6-5,TRBD1,TRBJ1-4,TGTGCCAGCAGAAACCGGGACAGGGTGGAAAAACTGTTTTTT,CASRNRDRVEKLFF
once,TRBV6-1,NA,TRBJ2-1,TGTGCCAGCAGGGGGGACTTGCACAATGAGCAGTTCTTC,CASRGDLHNEQFF
NA,TRBV2,TRBD1,TRBJ2-5,TGTGCCAGCATAAGGGACAGGGCGGCGAGGGGGACCCAGTACTTC,CASIRDRAARGTQYF
NA,TRBV30,TRBD1,TRBJ1-1,TGTGCCTGGAGTACAGTCGGGACAGGGGATGAAGCTTTCTTT,CAWSTVGTGDEAFF
NA,TRBV2,NA,TRBJ2-5,TGTGCCACTGTAGGAGGAACCCAGTACTTC,CATVGGTQYF
NA,TRBV4-1,NA,TRBJ1-2,TGCGCCAGCAGCCAGGGTGAAGTACAGCACTATGGCTACACCTTC,CASSQGEVQHYGYTF
NA,TRBV6-5,NA,TRBJ1-2,TGTGCCAGCAGGGACAGACCAAACTATGGCTACACCTTC,CASRDRPNYGYTF
NA,TRBV27,TRBD2,TRBJ2-2,TGTGCCAGCGGGCTAGCGGGAGTTGGTGATGGCACCGGGGAGCTGTTTTTT,CASGLAGVGDGTGELFF
NA,TRBV6-4,TRBD1,TRBJ2-7,TGTGCCAGCAGTGACCAGGGGGATTCTGACTACGAGCAGTACTTC,CASSDQGDSDYEQYF
NA,TRBV5-8,NA,TRBJ1-5,TGTGCCAGCAGATTGGCAGGGGCTAGTAATCAGCCCCAGCATTTT,CASRLAGASNQPQHF
NA,TRBV27,NA,TRBJ2-7,TGTGCCAGCAGTTTAAGTTCAGGCTCCTACGAGCAGTACTTC,CASSLSSGSYEQYF